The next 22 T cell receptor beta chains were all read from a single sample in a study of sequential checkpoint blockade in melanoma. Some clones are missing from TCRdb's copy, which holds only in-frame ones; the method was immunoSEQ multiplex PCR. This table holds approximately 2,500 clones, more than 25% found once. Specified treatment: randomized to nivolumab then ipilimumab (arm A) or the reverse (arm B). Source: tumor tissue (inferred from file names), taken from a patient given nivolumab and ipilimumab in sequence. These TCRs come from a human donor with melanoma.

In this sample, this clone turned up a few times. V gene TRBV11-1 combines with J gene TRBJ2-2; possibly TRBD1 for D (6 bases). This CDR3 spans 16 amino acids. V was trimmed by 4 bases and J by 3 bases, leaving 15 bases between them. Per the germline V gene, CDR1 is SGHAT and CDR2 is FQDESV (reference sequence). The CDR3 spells CASSSPIGGDTGELFF. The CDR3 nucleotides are TGTGCCAGCAGCTCCCCTATAGGGGGAGACACCGGGGAGCTGTTTTTT.

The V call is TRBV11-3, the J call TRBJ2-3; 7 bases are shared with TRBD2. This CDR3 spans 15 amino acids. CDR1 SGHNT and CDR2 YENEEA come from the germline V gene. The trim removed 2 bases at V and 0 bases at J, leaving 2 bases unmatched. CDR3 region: CASSLSAGSTDTQYF. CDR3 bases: TGTGCCAGCAGCTTATCAGCGGGGAGCACAGATACGCAGTATTTT.

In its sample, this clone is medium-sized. The CDR3 coding sequence is TGTGCCAGCAGCCAGGGCGTCACAGATACGCAGTATTTT. It encodes CASSQGVTDTQYF. This rearrangement joins TRBV6-8 to TRBJ2-3, with D perhaps TRBD1 (5 bases). The ends were cut back, 6 bases at V and 2 bases at J, with 9 bases in the middle. The CDR3 extends over 13 amino acids. The germline gives CDR1 MNHGY, CDR2 SAAAGT.

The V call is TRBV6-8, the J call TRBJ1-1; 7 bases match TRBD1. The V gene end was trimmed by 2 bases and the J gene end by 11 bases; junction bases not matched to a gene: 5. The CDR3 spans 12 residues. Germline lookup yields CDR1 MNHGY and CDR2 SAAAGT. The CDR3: CASSYRQGGAFF. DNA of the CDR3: TGTGCCAGCAGTTACAGACAGGGTGGGGCTTTCTTT.

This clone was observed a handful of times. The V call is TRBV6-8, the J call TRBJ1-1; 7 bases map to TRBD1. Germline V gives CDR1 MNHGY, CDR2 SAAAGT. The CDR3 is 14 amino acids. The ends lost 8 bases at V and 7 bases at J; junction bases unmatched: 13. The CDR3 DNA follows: TGTGCCAGCCACCCGGGACAGCTTTTAATTGAAGCTTTCTTT. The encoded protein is CASHPGQLLIEAFF.

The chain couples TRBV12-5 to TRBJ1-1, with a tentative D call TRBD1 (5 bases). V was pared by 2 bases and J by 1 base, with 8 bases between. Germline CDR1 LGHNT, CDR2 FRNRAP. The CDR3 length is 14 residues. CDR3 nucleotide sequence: TGTGCTAGTGGTTTGCAGGGACCGAACACTGAAGCTTTCTTT. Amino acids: CASGLQGPNTEAFF.

In nucleotides, the CDR3 is TGTGCCTGGCGACAGGCGGCCACCATATATTTT. This encodes CAWRQAATIYF. The rearrangement joins TRBV30 to TRBJ1-3, with D maybe TRBD1 (6 bases). V was shortened by 5 bases and J by 9 bases, with 11 bases between the two germline ends. The germline V gene encodes CDR1 GTSNPN and CDR2 SVGIG (reference sequence). The CDR3 has 11 amino acids. Full variable domain (rest looked up from reference TRBV30 and TRBJ1-3): SQTIHQWPATLVQPVGSPLSLECTVEGTSNPNLYWYRQAAGRGLQLLFYSVGIGQISSEVPQNLSASRPQDRQFILSSKKLLLSDSGFYLCAWRQAATIYFGEGSWLTVV.

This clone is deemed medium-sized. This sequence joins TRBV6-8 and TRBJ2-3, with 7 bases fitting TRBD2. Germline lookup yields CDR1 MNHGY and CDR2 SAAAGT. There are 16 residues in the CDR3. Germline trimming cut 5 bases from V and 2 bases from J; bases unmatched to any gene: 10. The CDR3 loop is CASSHEGLADTDTQYF. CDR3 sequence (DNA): TGTGCCAGCAGTCACGAGGGGCTAGCGGACACAGATACGCAGTATTTT.

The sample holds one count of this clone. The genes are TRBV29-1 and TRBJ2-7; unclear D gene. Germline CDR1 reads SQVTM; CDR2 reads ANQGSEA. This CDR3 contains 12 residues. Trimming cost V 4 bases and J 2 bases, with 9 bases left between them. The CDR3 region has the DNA TGCAGCGTTGGTAAGGTAACCTACGAGCAGTACTTC. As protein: CSVGKVTYEQYF.

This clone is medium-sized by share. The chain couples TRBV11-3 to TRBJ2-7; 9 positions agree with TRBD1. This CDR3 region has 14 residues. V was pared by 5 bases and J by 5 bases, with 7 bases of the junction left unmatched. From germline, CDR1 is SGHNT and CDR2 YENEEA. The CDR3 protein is CASSPGTGIHEQYF. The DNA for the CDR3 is TGTGCCAGCAGCCCCGGGACAGGGATTCACGAGCAGTACTTC.

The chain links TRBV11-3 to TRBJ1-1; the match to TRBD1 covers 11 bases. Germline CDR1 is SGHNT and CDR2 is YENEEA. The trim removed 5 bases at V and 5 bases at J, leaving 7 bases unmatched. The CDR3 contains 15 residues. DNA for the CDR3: TGTGCCAGCAGCGACGGACAGGGGGCAGGGACTGAAGCTTTCTTT. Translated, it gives CASSDGQGAGTEAFF.

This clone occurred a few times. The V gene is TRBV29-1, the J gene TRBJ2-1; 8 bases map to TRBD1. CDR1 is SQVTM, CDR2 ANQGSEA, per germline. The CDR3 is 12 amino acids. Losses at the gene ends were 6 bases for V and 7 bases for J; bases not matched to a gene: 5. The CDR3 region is CSVWTGRNEQFF. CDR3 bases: TGCAGCGTCTGGACAGGGCGAAATGAGCAGTTCTTC.

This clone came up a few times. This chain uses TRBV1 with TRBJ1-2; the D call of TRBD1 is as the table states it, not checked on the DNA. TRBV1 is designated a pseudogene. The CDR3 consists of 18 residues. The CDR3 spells CASSHRLRRQGIGYGYTF. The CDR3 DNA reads TGCGCCAGCAGCCACCGACTCCGTAGACAGGGGATAGGGTATGGCTACACCTTC.

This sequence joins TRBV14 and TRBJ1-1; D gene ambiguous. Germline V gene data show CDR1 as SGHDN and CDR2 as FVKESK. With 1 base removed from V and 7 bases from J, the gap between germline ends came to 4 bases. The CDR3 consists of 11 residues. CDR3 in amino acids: CASSQAGEAFF. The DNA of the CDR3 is TGTGCCAGCAGCCAAGCTGGTGAAGCTTTCTTT.

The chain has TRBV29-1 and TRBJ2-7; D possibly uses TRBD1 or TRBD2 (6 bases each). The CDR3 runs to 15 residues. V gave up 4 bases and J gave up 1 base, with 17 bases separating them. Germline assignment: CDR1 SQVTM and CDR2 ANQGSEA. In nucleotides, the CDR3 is TGCAGCGTTGCGATTAGTAGGGGGGCGTCCTACGAGCAGTACTTC. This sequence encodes CSVAISRGASYEQYF.

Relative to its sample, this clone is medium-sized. This CDR3 is CASSQDSSGYNEQFF. The CDR3 nucleotides are TGCGCCAGCAGCCAAGATTCTAGCGGTTACAATGAGCAGTTCTTC. The rearrangement uses TRBV4-1 and TRBJ2-1; 7 bases are a match to TRBD2. Germline trimming cut 0 bases from V and 4 bases from J; bases unmatched to any gene: 3. The CDR3 is made up of 15 amino acids. Germline CDR1 and CDR2: MGHRA and YSYEKL.

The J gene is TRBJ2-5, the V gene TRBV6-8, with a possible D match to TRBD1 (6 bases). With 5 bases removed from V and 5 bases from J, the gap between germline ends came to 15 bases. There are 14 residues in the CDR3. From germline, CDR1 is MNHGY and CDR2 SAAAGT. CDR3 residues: CASSPTGTGETQYF. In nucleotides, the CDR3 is TGTGCCAGCAGTCCCACAGGGACGGGCGAGACCCAGTACTTC.

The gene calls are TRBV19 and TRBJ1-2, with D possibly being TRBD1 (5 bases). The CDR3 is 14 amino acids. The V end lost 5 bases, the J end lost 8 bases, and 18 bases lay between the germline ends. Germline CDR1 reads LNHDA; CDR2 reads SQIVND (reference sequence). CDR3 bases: TGTGCCAGTAGTCCCATGGGAGGGGCGAGGGGCTACACCTTC. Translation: CASSPMGGARGYTF.

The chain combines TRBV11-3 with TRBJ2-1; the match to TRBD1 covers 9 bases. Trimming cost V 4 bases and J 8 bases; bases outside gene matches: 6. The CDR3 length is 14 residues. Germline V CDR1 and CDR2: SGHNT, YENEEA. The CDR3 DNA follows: TGTGCCAGCAGCTGGGGACAGGGCGGTGATGAGCAGTTCTTC. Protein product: CASSWGQGGDEQFF.

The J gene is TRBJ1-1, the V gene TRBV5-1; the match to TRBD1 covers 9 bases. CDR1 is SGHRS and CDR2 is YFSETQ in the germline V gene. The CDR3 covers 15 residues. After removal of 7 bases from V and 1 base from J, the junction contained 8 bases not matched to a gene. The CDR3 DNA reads TGCGCCAGCCTTGGAGGGGGACAGGGGAACACTGAAGCTTTCTTT. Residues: CASLGGGQGNTEAFF.

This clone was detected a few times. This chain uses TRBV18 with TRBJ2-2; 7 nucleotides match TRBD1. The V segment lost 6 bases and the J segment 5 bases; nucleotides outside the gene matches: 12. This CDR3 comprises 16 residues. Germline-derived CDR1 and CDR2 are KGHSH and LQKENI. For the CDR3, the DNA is TGTGCCAGCTCCGACCATACCGGGACAGTAACCGGGGAGCTGTTTTTT. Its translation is CASSDHTGTVTGELFF.

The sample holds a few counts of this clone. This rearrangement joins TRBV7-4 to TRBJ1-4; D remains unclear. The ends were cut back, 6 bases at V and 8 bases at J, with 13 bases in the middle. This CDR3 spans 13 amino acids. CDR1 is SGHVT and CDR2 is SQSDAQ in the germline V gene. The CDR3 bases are TGTGCCAGCAGACCCAGACCGGAGGAAAAACTGTTTTTT. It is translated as CASRPRPEEKLFF.